Listed here are 26 T cell receptor beta chains from one sample, sequenced in a study of blood T cell repertoires in COVID-19 (TCRdb year 2020). The protocol used for the library was the immunoSEQ multiplex PCR assay. TCRdb holds this immuneACCESS table with in-frame rearrangements only. Some clones are missing; in checked studies, unresolved V genes explain under half, and the rest has no known cause. This sample is represented by 250,000 to 300,000 clones; 86% of them were singletons. Of the sample, about 12% is held by the ten largest clones. The sequenced sample consisted of peripheral blood. These TCRs come from a woman aged 30 to 39 with COVID-19, enrolled during active disease.

The chain links TRBV29-1 to TRBJ2-4; 7 bases map to TRBD2. The trim removed 7 bases at V and 6 bases at J, leaving 9 bases unmatched. Germline V gives CDR1 SQVTM, CDR2 ANQGSEA. The CDR3 loop spans 13 amino acids. The CDR3 bases are TGCAGCGCCATGGGAGGGAGCGGAAACATTCAGTACTTC. Its translation: CSAMGGSGNIQYF.

The chain employs TRBV4-2 and TRBJ2-3, with 9 positions matching TRBD2. The trim removed 4 bases at V and 4 bases at J, leaving 9 bases unmatched. The CDR3 runs 16 residues. Looked up from germline, CDR1 is LGHNA and CDR2 is YNFKEQ. As DNA, the CDR3 is TGTGCCAGCAGCCTACTGCCCGCGGGGGGGCCAGATACGCAGTATTTT. Translated: CASSLLPAGGPDTQYF.

This clone showed up just a few times. CDR3 DNA: TGTGCCAGCAGTGAATTCCCTTCCTACGAGCAGTACTTC. This sequence encodes CASSEFPSYEQYF. The gene calls are TRBV6-1 and TRBJ2-7; no clear D gene. The CDR3 contains 13 residues. CDR1 MNHNS and CDR2 SASEGT come from the germline V gene. Trimming left V 2 bases short and J 1 base short, with 6 bases between.

Only a few counts were recorded for this clone. The chain joins TRBV5-1 to TRBJ2-7; 8 nucleotides align to TRBD1. There are 15 residues in the CDR3. The trim removed 3 bases at V and 5 bases at J, leaving 10 bases unmatched. Germline V lookup: CDR1 SGHRS, CDR2 YFSETQ. DNA for the CDR3: TGCGCCAGCAGCTCACCAGGGGGCGCAGGCGACGAGCAGTACTTC. Amino acid sequence: CASSSPGGAGDEQYF. Looking up the rest from reference TRBV5-1 and TRBJ2-7 gives the full variable domain: KAGVTQTPRYLIKTRGQQVTLSCSPISGHRSVSWYQQTPGQGLQFLFEYFSETQRNKGNFPGRFSGRQFSNSRSEMNVSTLELGDSALYLCASSSPGGAGDEQYFGPGTRLTVT.

The rearrangement uses TRBV6-5 and TRBJ1-1; the D is unclear. The CDR3 spans 15 residues. CDR1 MNHEY and CDR2 SVGAGI come from the germline V gene. The V end lost 6 bases, the J end lost 3 bases, and 17 bases lay between the germline ends. For the CDR3, the DNA is TGTGCCAGCAGCTCGAGGGTTGGAGGCTACACTGAAGCTTTCTTT. The encoded protein is CASSSRVGGYTEAFF.

CDR3 amino acids: CASSLRGEAQYF. In DNA form, the CDR3 reads TGTGCCAGCAGTTTACGGGGAGAGGCGCAGTATTTT. The chain is built from TRBV12-3 or TRBV12-4 and TRBJ2-3; tentative D call: TRBD2 (5 bases). Trimming shortened V by 2 bases and J by 10 bases, and 10 bases separated the two germline ends. The CDR3 consists of 12 residues.

This chain links TRBV27 with TRBJ1-5; tentative D call: TRBD1 (5 bases). The CDR3 length is 14 residues. V was pared by 3 bases and J by 1 base, with 7 bases between. Germline CDR1 MNHEY, CDR2 SMNVEV (reference sequence). The CDR3 DNA reads as TGTGCCAGCAGTTTCAGGGCAAGCAATCAGCCCCAGCATTTT. Amino acids: CASSFRASNQPQHF.

The chain has TRBV5-4 and TRBJ2-1, with a tentative D call TRBD1 (6 bases). Per germline, CDR1 SGHNT and CDR2 YYREEE (reference sequence). The CDR3 runs to 16 residues. Trimming pared 2 bases from V and 5 bases from J, leaving 17 bases between. Here the CDR3 DNA reads TGTGCCAGCAGCTTATCAACCGGGACATCGAACAATGAGCAGTTCTTC. Its translation is CASSLSTGTSNNEQFF.

This clone has only a few counts. J is TRBJ2-1 and V is TRBV7-2; 12 bases line up with TRBD2. Trimming took 6 bases from V and 6 from J; bases not matched to a gene: 15. The CDR3 is 18 amino acids. Per the germline V gene, CDR1 is SGHTA and CDR2 is FQGNSA. The CDR3 loop reads CASSPTSGGRRVSNEQFF. CDR3 nucleotides: TGTGCCAGCAGTCCGACTAGCGGGGGACGCCGGGTCTCCAATGAGCAGTTCTTC.

This clone was seen a handful of times. This chain's CDR3 is CASSIDGLARLGNEQFF. As DNA, the CDR3 is TGTGCCAGTAGTATAGATGGACTAGCCCGCTTGGGCAATGAGCAGTTCTTC. The chain uses TRBV19 and TRBJ2-1, with 8 bases fitting TRBD2. This CDR3 spans 17 amino acids. Germline V gives CDR1 LNHDA, CDR2 SQIVND (reference sequence). Unmatched junction bases numbered 10, after V lost 0 bases and J lost 6 bases.

Points on this clone: The same CDR3 arises from other DNA sequences in this sample as well. The J gene is TRBJ2-5, the V gene TRBV6-5; no firm D call. Deletions cut 0 bases from V and 4 bases from J, with 3 bases between. Germline CDR1 and CDR2: MNHEY and SVGAGI. This CDR3 region has 12 residues. CDR3 residues: CASSYSRETQYF. CDR3 nucleotide sequence: TGTGCCAGCAGTTACTCGAGAGAGACCCAGTACTTC.

This rearrangement joins TRBV5-1 to TRBJ1-2; TRBD1 agrees at 9 bases. The germline gives CDR1 SGHRS, CDR2 YFSETQ. Trimming took 3 bases from V and 3 from J; bases not matched to a gene: 0. CDR3 length: 13 residues. CDR3 bases: TGCGCCAGCAGCTGGGACAGGGACTATGGCTACACCTTC. Translation gives CASSWDRDYGYTF.

The chain links TRBV30 to TRBJ1-5; weak D call: TRBD1 (6 bases). In germline, CDR1 is GTSNPN, CDR2 SVGIG (reference sequence). V was pared by 4 bases and J by 0 bases, with 19 bases between. The CDR3 spans 17 residues. Here the CDR3 reads CAWTQGRGGNSNQPQHF. The CDR3 nucleotides read TGTGCCTGGACCCAGGGGAGGGGAGGGAATAGCAATCAGCCCCAGCATTTT.

The genes are TRBV7-9 and TRBJ1-5; maybe TRBD1 (5 bases). Germline V gives CDR1 SEHNR, CDR2 FQNEAQ (reference sequence). Trimming pared 1 base from V and 5 bases from J, leaving 15 bases between. The CDR3 is made up of 16 amino acids. CDR3 DNA sequence: TGTGCCAGCAGCTTAGGTGGGTCAGGGTTCGATCAGCCCCAGCATTTT. It is translated as CASSLGGSGFDQPQHF.

The J gene is TRBJ2-3, the V gene TRBV18, with 8 bases fitting TRBD2. The CDR3 runs to 15 residues. Germline lookup yields CDR1 KGHSH and CDR2 LQKENI. V shed 1 base and J 0 bases; nucleotides not matched to a gene: 0. For the CDR3, the DNA is TGTGCCAGCTCACCACAGCGGGGGAGCACAGATACGCAGTATTTT. This gives the protein CASSPQRGSTDTQYF. Combining the CDR3 with reference TRBV18 and TRBJ2-3 gives the whole variable domain NAGVMQNPRHLVRRRGQEARLRCSPMKGHSHVYWYRQLPEEGLKFMVYLQKENIIDESGMPKERFSAEFPKEGPSILRIQQVVRGDSAAYFCASSPQRGSTDTQYFGPGTRLTVL.

The chain links TRBV28 to TRBJ1-1; D is perhaps TRBD1 (6 bases). The CDR3 consists of 15 residues. Trimming stripped 6 bases from V and 2 bases from J, with 16 bases between. CDR1 is MDHEN and CDR2 is SYDVKM in the germline V gene. The CDR3 here is CASRLPQGSNTEAFF. CDR3 nucleotides: TGTGCCAGCAGGCTCCCACAGGGCTCCAACACTGAAGCTTTCTTT.

V gene TRBV4-1 combines with J gene TRBJ1-6, with a tentative D call TRBD1 (6 bases). CDR1 and CDR2 (germline): MGHRA, YSYEKL. CDR3 length equals 15 residues. Trimming shortened V by 3 bases and J by 10 bases, and 16 bases separated the two germline ends. The CDR3 DNA reads as TGCGCCAGCAGCCATTTACAGGGATCGAAATCACCCCTCCACTTT. Its protein is CASSHLQGSKSPLHF.

This chain links TRBV9 with TRBJ2-1, with D perhaps TRBD1 (6 bases). The V and J ends lost 6 bases and 8 bases respectively, with 24 bases between them. Germline values: CDR1 SGDLS, CDR2 YYNGEE. The CDR3 runs to 16 residues. The CDR3 here is CASNLEGDRPRYEQFF. DNA for the CDR3: TGTGCCAGCAATCTCGAGGGGGACCGTCCCCGTTATGAGCAGTTCTTC.

To note about this clone: Other DNA sequences in this sample translate to the same CDR3. This sequence joins TRBV12-3 or TRBV12-4 and TRBJ1-5, with a weak D call TRBD1 (6 bases). The V and J ends lost 3 bases and 4 bases respectively, with 7 bases between them. The CDR3 is 13 amino acids. CDR3 nucleotides: TGTGCCAGCAGTTTCAGGGGTAATCAGCCCCAGCATTTT. It translates to CASSFRGNQPQHF.

The rearrangement uses TRBV6-5 and TRBJ1-1; TRBD1 is a possible D gene (5 bases). The germline V gene encodes CDR1 MNHEY and CDR2 SVGAGI. CDR3 length: 14 amino acids. V gave up 8 bases and J gave up 1 base, with 14 bases separating them. The CDR3 DNA reads TGTGCCAGCTACCCGACAGTGTGGAACACTGAAGCTTTCTTT. Protein sequence: CASYPTVWNTEAFF.

The sample holds a few counts of this clone. The chain combines TRBV11-2 with TRBJ1-5; no clear D gene. This CDR3 has 13 amino acids. V shed 0 bases and J shed 5 bases, with 5 bases lying between them. Germline loops: CDR1 SGHAT, CDR2 FQNNGV. The CDR3 region has the DNA TGTGCCAGCAGCTTAGATCGGGATCAGCCCCAGCATTTT. Translating it yields CASSLDRDQPQHF. The full variable domain, completed using reference TRBV11-2 and TRBJ1-5, is EAGVAQSPRYKIIEKRQSVAFWCNPISGHATLYWYQQILGQGPKLLIQFQNNGVVDDSQLPKDRFSAERLKGVDSTLKIQPAKLEDSAVYLCASSLDRDQPQHFGDGTRLSIL.

This sequence joins TRBV19 and TRBJ1-1; 12 bases fit TRBD1. Germline V lookup: CDR1 LNHDA, CDR2 SQIVND (reference sequence). The CDR3 runs 17 residues. Trimming at V came to 5 bases and at J to 1 base, leaving 8 bases not matched to a gene. CDR3 residues: CASSPGTGGLKNTEAFF. In nucleotides, the CDR3 is TGTGCCAGTAGTCCCGGGACAGGGGGCCTCAAGAACACTGAAGCTTTCTTT.

The V gene is TRBV7-9, the J gene TRBJ1-2; D is ambiguous. The CDR3 consists of 12 residues. Germline loops: CDR1 SEHNR, CDR2 FQNEAQ (reference sequence). V lost 1 base, J lost 10 bases, and 10 bases lay in between. CDR3 amino acids: CASSLGGLVYTF. The CDR3, as DNA: TGTGCCAGCAGCTTAGGTGGGCTCGTCTACACCTTC.

In this sample, this clone turned up many times. The CDR3 DNA is TGTGCCAGCAGCTCAATTCTAGCGGGGGCCCTATACTGGGAGACCCAGTACTTC. It codes for CASSSILAGALYWETQYF. The chain has TRBV7-9 and TRBJ2-5; TRBD2 matches 10 bases. Germline CDR1 SEHNR, CDR2 FQNEAQ (reference sequence). With 4 bases clipped from V and 5 bases from J, the junction kept 16 bases outside the gene matches. This CDR3 spans 18 amino acids.

The chain carries TRBV3-1 (or the pseudogene TRBV3-2) and TRBJ2-3; D is unresolved. Germline values: CDR1 LGHDT, CDR2 YNNKEL (reference sequence). V lost 5 bases, J lost 0 bases, and 12 bases lay in between. The CDR3 runs to 15 residues. The CDR3 DNA is TGTGCCAGCAGCTTAACCAGGTCTAGCACAGATACGCAGTATTTT. Amino acid sequence: CASSLTRSSTDTQYF.

The rearrangement joins TRBV5-5 to TRBJ2-7; D perhaps matches TRBD1 (6 bases). The CDR3 has 14 amino acids. V was cut by 3 bases and J by 3 bases, with 13 bases left in between. Looked up from germline, CDR1 is SGHKS and CDR2 is YYEKEE (reference sequence). The CDR3 sequence: CASSSGHSIYEQYF. The CDR3 region has the DNA TGTGCCAGCAGCTCGGGACACAGCATCTACGAGCAGTACTTC. Full variable domain (rest looked up from reference TRBV5-5 and TRBJ2-7): DAGVTQSPTHLIKTRGQQVTLRCSPISGHKSVSWYQQVLGQGPQFIFQYYEKEERGRGNFPDRFSARQFPNYSSELNVNALLLGDSALYLCASSSGHSIYEQYFGPGTRLTVT.